The 10 T cell receptor beta chains listed next were all sequenced from one sample in a study of blood T cell repertoires in COVID-19. Using immunoSEQ multiplex PCR, the repertoire was profiled, and TCRdb retains in-frame clones only, with some absent. The table has about 130,000 clones, around 85% seen once; the top ten hold 3.2%. The sample comprised peripheral blood. Receptor source: a woman at least 80 years old with COVID-19, enrolled during active disease.

The genes are TRBV18 and TRBJ1-1; no clear D gene. Germline assignment: CDR1 KGHSH and CDR2 LQKENI. The CDR3 consists of 13 residues. V was cut by 4 bases and J by 3 bases, with 9 bases left in between. The DNA of the CDR3 is TGTGCCAGCTCACTGGGCGGGGACACTGAAGCTTTCTTT. Translation gives CASSLGGDTEAFF.

The rearrangement links TRBV24-1 to TRBJ2-5, with a weak D call TRBD2 (6 bases). CDR1 and CDR2 from the germline V gene are KGHDR and SFDVKD. This CDR3 has 16 residues. The V end was cut by 3 bases, the J end by 4 bases, with 17 bases between. CDR3 DNA sequence: TGTGCCACCAGTGATCCACTCCGGGGGACGGGAGAGACCCAGTACTTC. The encoded protein is CATSDPLRGTGETQYF.

J is TRBJ1-4 and V is TRBV3-1 (or the pseudogene TRBV3-2), with 7 bases lining up with TRBD1. The CDR3 has 13 amino acids. The V segment lost 6 bases and the J segment 6 bases; nucleotides outside the gene matches: 4. Germline V gene data show CDR1 as LGHDT and CDR2 as YNNKEL (reference sequence). The CDR3: CASRQGQYEKLFF. In DNA form, the CDR3 reads TGTGCCAGCAGACAGGGGCAGTATGAAAAACTGTTTTTT.

This chain uses TRBV7-2 with TRBJ1-2; D is possibly TRBD1 (6 bases). Germline CDR1 reads SGHTA; CDR2 reads FQGNSA. Trimming took off 5 bases at V and 4 bases at J, with 17 bases between the two ends. This CDR3 contains 15 residues. The CDR3 loop reads CASSPSRGQVYGYTF. The CDR3 region has the DNA TGTGCCAGCAGCCCGTCCAGGGGCCAGGTCTATGGCTACACCTTC.

This chain links TRBV11-3 with TRBJ2-1, with D hard to call. Germline V lookup: CDR1 SGHNT, CDR2 YENEEA. Trimming removed 5 bases from V and 6 bases from J, with 11 bases in between. This CDR3 region has 13 residues. In DNA form, the CDR3 reads TGTGCCAGCAGCGTCAACGCACTCAATGAGCAGTTCTTC. It is translated as CASSVNALNEQFF.

The V and J genes are TRBV5-1 and TRBJ2-3, with D perhaps matching TRBD2 (6 bases). The germline gives CDR1 SGHRS, CDR2 YFSETQ. V lost 4 bases and J lost 0, with 9 bases in between. The length of the CDR3 is 14 residues. CDR3 region: CASSVSGSTDTQYF. The DNA of the CDR3 is TGCGCCAGCAGCGTTAGCGGTAGCACAGATACGCAGTATTTT.

The J gene is TRBJ2-2, the V gene TRBV2, with TRBD2 identical over 12 bases. The CDR3 consists of 15 residues. V lost 5 bases to trimming and J lost 4 bases; unmatched junction nucleotides: 2. CDR1 SNHLY and CDR2 FYNNEI come from the germline V gene. The CDR3 DNA reads TGTGCCAGCAGTCTAGCGGGAGGGAGCACCGGGGAGCTGTTTTTT. Its protein is CASSLAGGSTGELFF.

The CDR3 bases are TGTGCCAGCAGCTATGGGCTGAACACTGAAGCTTTCTTT. Translation gives CASSYGLNTEAFF. The chain has TRBV27 and TRBJ1-1, with D unclear. V gave up 6 bases and J gave up 0 bases, with 8 bases separating them. Germline V gene lookup returns CDR1 MNHEY and CDR2 SMNVEV (reference sequence). The CDR3 length is 13 residues.

The chain combines TRBV28 with TRBJ1-5; D uncertain. The V end was cut by 6 bases, the J end by 9 bases, with 18 bases between. This CDR3 has 14 amino acids. In germline, CDR1 is MDHEN, CDR2 SYDVKM. CDR3 DNA sequence: TGTGCCAGCAGCCCGGGAATTCCGAGGCCGCCCCAGCATTTT. Translated, it gives CASSPGIPRPPQHF.

The chain uses TRBV19 and TRBJ2-5; the match to TRBD2 covers 12 bases. This CDR3 region has 14 residues. V was clipped by 7 bases and J by 5 bases; unmatched bases: 5. Germline CDR1 LNHDA, CDR2 SQIVND (reference sequence). The CDR3: CASKTSGRRETQYF. The CDR3 DNA sequence: TGTGCCAGTAAGACTAGCGGGAGACGGGAGACCCAGTACTTC.